The present T cell receptor beta chain was sequenced within a study of CXCR3-negative and CXCR3-positive naive CD8 T cells. Cells that were CD45RO-CCR7+CD27+CD95- constituted naive CD8+ T cells. Study findings and constraints: In CXCR3-positive naive cells, the TRB CDR3s were more hydrophobic than in CXCR3-negative naive cells. Cryopreservation partially lowered CXCR3 expression, so most assays used fresh PBMCs.

Remarks on this clonotype: Its specificity is unknown.

The TRB cDNA libraries were prepared by 5' RACE with UMI labels. With the 5' RACE reads reprocessed, TCRdb shows one record per CDR3 protein and no DNA. The repertoire shows 70,000 to 95,000 distinct CDR3 sequences; the top ten hold around 1.7%. The sample comprised naive CXCR3- CD8+ T cells from blood. Subset reported: CD45RO-CCR7+CD27+CD95- naive CD8+ T cells lacking CXCR3 (TNR3-). This TCR was recovered from a human donor in good health. Some clones in this sample may be carry-over from other donors' samples.

The CDR3 loop is CSARYSTSGNYNEQFF. The chain couples TRBV20-1 to TRBJ2-1; checking the TCRdb D call of TRBD2 is not possible without DNA. Germline CDR1 DFQATT, CDR2 SNEGSKA (reference sequence). The CDR3 contains 16 residues.